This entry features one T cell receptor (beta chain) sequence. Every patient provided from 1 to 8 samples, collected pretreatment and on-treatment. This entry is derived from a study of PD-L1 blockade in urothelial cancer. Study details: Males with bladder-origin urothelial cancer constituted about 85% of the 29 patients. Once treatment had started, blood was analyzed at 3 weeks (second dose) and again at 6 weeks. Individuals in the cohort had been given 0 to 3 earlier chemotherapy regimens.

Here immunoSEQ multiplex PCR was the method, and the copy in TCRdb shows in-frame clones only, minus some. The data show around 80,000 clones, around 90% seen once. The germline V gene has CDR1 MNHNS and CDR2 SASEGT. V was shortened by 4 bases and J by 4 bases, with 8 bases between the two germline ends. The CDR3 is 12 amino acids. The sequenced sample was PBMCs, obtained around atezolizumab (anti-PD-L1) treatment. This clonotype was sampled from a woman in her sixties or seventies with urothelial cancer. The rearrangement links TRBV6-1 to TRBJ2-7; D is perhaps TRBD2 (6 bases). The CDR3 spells CASSVEGYEQYF. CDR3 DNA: TGTGCCAGCAGTGTGGAGGGTTACGAGCAGTACTTC.